A single sample gave rise to the 32 T cell receptor beta chains below, sequenced in a study of blood T cell repertoires in COVID-19. Repertoires were generated with immunoSEQ multiplex PCR, while TCRdb's copy carries only in-frame clones and drops some. The sample lists roughly 60,000 clones; roughly 83% were seen once. The sequencing input was peripheral blood. These receptors originate from a man aged 25-40 years with COVID-19, enrolled during active disease.

This chain links TRBV28 with TRBJ1-2, with 7 bases matching TRBD1. Germline V gene sequence: CDR1 MDHEN, CDR2 SYDVKM. The CDR3 is 14 residues long. The ends lost 6 bases at V and 3 bases at J; junction bases unmatched: 7. The CDR3 region is CASRPTGQDYGYTF. The CDR3 DNA reads as TGTGCCAGCAGACCTACAGGACAGGACTATGGCTACACCTTC.

The genes are TRBV10-2 and TRBJ2-3; no reliable D call. Per germline, CDR1 WSHSY and CDR2 SAAADI. V lost 6 bases, J lost 8 bases, and 12 bases lay in between. This CDR3 comprises 12 residues. The DNA of the CDR3 is TGCGCCAGCAGCCACGACTTGGTTACGCAGTATTTT. Translated: CASSHDLVTQYF.

This clone was observed a few times. The V and J genes are TRBV12-5 and TRBJ2-7; no firm D call. The CDR3 is 11 residues long. Germline V CDR1 and CDR2: LGHNT, FRNRAP. V lost 5 bases, J lost 3 bases, and 5 bases lay in between. The DNA for the CDR3 is TGTGCTAGTGGTAGAGGCTACGAGCAGTACTTC. It translates to CASGRGYEQYF.

The chain uses TRBV28 and TRBJ2-3; 7 nucleotides match TRBD1. The CDR3 is 17 amino acids. The junction had 15 bases not matched to a gene; V was cut back by 6 bases and J by 3 bases. From germline, CDR1 is MDHEN and CDR2 SYDVKM. CDR3 DNA sequence: TGTGCCAGCAGACCATCTCGCCCGACAGGGAAAACAGATACGCAGTATTTT. Amino acid sequence: CASRPSRPTGKTDTQYF.

The chain links TRBV10-3 to TRBJ1-4; TRBD1 matches 9 bases. CDR1 and CDR2 from the germline V gene are ENHRY and SYGVKD. This CDR3 is built from 17 residues. Losses at the gene ends were 3 bases for V and 6 bases for J; bases not matched to a gene: 11. The chain's CDR3 is CAISDPLDRGADEKLFF. DNA for the CDR3: TGTGCCATCAGTGACCCCCTTGACAGGGGGGCAGATGAAAAACTGTTTTTT.

The chain has TRBV27 and TRBJ2-1, with TRBD2 matching 9 bases. CDR1 and CDR2 (germline): MNHEY, SMNVEV (reference sequence). Trimming removed 4 bases from V and 10 bases from J; junction bases left unmatched: 8. The CDR3 covers 14 residues. CDR3 residues: CASSSGLAGKEQFF. The CDR3 region has the DNA TGTGCCAGCAGTTCAGGGCTAGCGGGAAAAGAGCAGTTCTTC.

CDR3 residues: CASSPRGTGASGYTF. The CDR3 DNA reads as TGTGCCAGCAGCCCTAGAGGGACAGGGGCATCTGGCTACACCTTC. The chain links TRBV11-2 to TRBJ1-2; TRBD1 matches at 10 bases. J gave up 7 bases and V 5 bases, and 10 bases lay outside the gene matches. The germline V gene encodes CDR1 SGHAT and CDR2 FQNNGV. The CDR3 consists of 15 residues.

This chain joins TRBV29-1 and TRBJ2-1, with a tentative D call TRBD1 (6 bases). V lost 7 bases to trimming and J lost 12 bases, with 16 bases between them. Germline CDR1 SQVTM, CDR2 ANQGSEA. This CDR3 region has 11 residues. The CDR3 spells CSEAPGDGQFF. The CDR3 nucleotides read TGCAGCGAGGCGCCAGGGGACGGGCAGTTCTTC.

The chain employs TRBV7-6 and TRBJ2-7; perhaps TRBD1 as D (5 bases). Between the trimmed V and J ends, which lost 0 bases and 4 bases, there was a span of 10 bases. The CDR3 loop spans 14 amino acids. The germline V gene encodes CDR1 SGHVS and CDR2 FNYEAQ. The DNA of the CDR3 is TGTGCCAGCAGCTTAGCTATTCAGGGATACGAGCAGTACTTC. Translation: CASSLAIQGYEQYF. The full variable domain, in which reference TRBV7-6 and TRBJ2-7 provide the parts outside the CDR3, is GAGVSQSPRYKVTKRGQDVALRCDPISGHVSLYWYRQALGQGPEFLTYFNYEAQQDKSGLPNDRFSAERPEGSISTLTIQRTEQRDSAMYRCASSLAIQGYEQYFGPGTRLTVT.

This clone occurred a few times. The gene calls are TRBV19 and TRBJ1-2, with 8 bases identical to TRBD1. The length of the CDR3 is 11 residues. Germline lookup yields CDR1 LNHDA and CDR2 SQIVND (reference sequence). J gave up 6 bases and V 6 bases, and 0 bases lay outside the gene matches. CDR3 bases: TGTGCCAGTAGACAGGGGGATGGCTACACCTTC. Its translation is CASRQGDGYTF.

The DNA of the CDR3 is TGTGCCAGCCACCCCGGGAGGCGCTATGGCTACACCTTC. Translating it yields CASHPGRRYGYTF. The rearrangement joins TRBV2 to TRBJ1-2; the D is unclear. Trimming cost V 8 bases and J 4 bases, with 14 bases left between them. Germline V gene sequence: CDR1 SNHLY, CDR2 FYNNEI. The CDR3 consists of 13 residues. Together with reference TRBV2 and TRBJ1-2, the CDR3 gives the full variable domain: EPEVTQTPSHQVTQMGQEVILRCVPISNHLYFYWYRQILGQKVEFLVSFYNNEISEKSEIFDDQFSVERPDGSNFTLKIRSTKLEDSAMYFCASHPGRRYGYTFGSGTRLTVV.

CDR3 nucleotide sequence: TGTGCCTGGAGGGAGGGTCGGAACACCGGGGAGCTGTTTTTT. Translating it yields CAWREGRNTGELFF. The rearrangement uses TRBV30 and TRBJ2-2; D perhaps matches TRBD2 (6 bases). The CDR3 consists of 14 residues. Germline assignment: CDR1 GTSNPN and CDR2 SVGIG (reference sequence). V gave up 3 bases and J gave up 1 base, with 9 bases separating them.

This clone was found a few times. The rearrangement uses TRBV28 and TRBJ2-1; 9 bases fit TRBD1. Trimming removed 5 bases from V and 2 bases from J; junction bases left unmatched: 1. The CDR3 totals 14 residues. Germline-derived CDR1 and CDR2 are MDHEN and SYDVKM. In nucleotides, the CDR3 is TGTGCCAGCAGTGGGACAGGGACCTACAATGAGCAGTTCTTC. It is translated as CASSGTGTYNEQFF.

This clone was recorded only once. The chain joins TRBV5-1 to TRBJ2-7, with 7 bases matching TRBD2. The CDR3 spans 14 residues. The V and J ends lost 5 bases and 4 bases, in that order; junction bases with no gene match: 9. Germline assignment: CDR1 SGHRS and CDR2 YFSETQ. CDR3 in amino acids: CASRPGTTQYEQYF. The CDR3, as DNA: TGCGCCAGCAGACCCGGGACTACCCAGTACGAGCAGTACTTC.

The chain uses TRBV23-1 and TRBJ2-7; 7 nucleotides align to TRBD2. TRBV23-1 is marked as an open reading frame, function uncertain. The CDR3 totals 16 residues. Trimming removed 2 bases from V and 4 bases from J; junction bases left unmatched: 11. Here the CDR3 DNA reads TGCGCCAGCAGTCAACCAAGGACTAGTGGTACATACGAGCAGTACTTC. Its protein product is CASSQPRTSGTYEQYF.

This clone was counted a single time. This rearrangement joins TRBV11-1 to TRBJ1-4; D is uncertain. Germline V CDR1 and CDR2: SGHAT, FQDESV (reference sequence). This CDR3 comprises 15 residues. Trimming pared 5 bases from V and 8 bases from J, leaving 18 bases between. CDR3 nucleotide sequence: TGTGCCAGCAGCCCTGCCGGGAGAGGAGGCGAAAAACTGTTTTTT. As protein: CASSPAGRGGEKLFF.

The V gene is TRBV7-3, the J gene TRBJ2-2; 14 nucleotides align to TRBD2. Germline lookup yields CDR1 SGHTA and CDR2 FQGTGA. The CDR3 is 14 residues long. Trimming took 4 bases from V and 11 from J; bases not matched to a gene: 3. The CDR3 DNA is TGTGCCAGCAGCTCCGGACTAGCGGGAGGAGAGCTGTTTTTT. Protein: CASSSGLAGGELFF.

The rearrangement links TRBV28 to TRBJ1-1; 11 bases are shared with TRBD1. Per germline, CDR1 MDHEN and CDR2 SYDVKM. The CDR3 totals 15 residues. Germline trimming cut 0 bases from V and 4 bases from J; bases unmatched to any gene: 1. The CDR3 is CASSLWGTGGTEAFF. CDR3 bases: TGTGCCAGCAGTTTATGGGGGACAGGGGGCACTGAAGCTTTCTTT.

V gene TRBV15 combines with J gene TRBJ2-3; 10 bases line up with TRBD1. Unmatched junction bases numbered 7, after V lost 2 bases and J lost 5 bases. The CDR3 totals 16 residues. Germline V gene sequence: CDR1 LNHNV, CDR2 YYDKDF (reference sequence). CDR3: CATSRPGQGGRDTQYF. For the CDR3, the DNA is TGTGCCACCAGCAGACCAGGACAGGGGGGACGAGATACGCAGTATTTT.

This clone has a handful of counts. This sequence joins TRBV5-1 and TRBJ1-1; 8 bases are a match to TRBD1. The V segment lost 1 base and the J segment 5 bases; nucleotides outside the gene matches: 7. The CDR3 contains 15 residues. Per the germline V gene, CDR1 is SGHRS and CDR2 is YFSETQ. CDR3 in DNA: TGCGCCAGCAGCTTGCAGGGGGCGATGGGGACTGAAGCTTTCTTT. Translation: CASSLQGAMGTEAFF.

By share, this clone ranks as large. The V call is TRBV19, the J call TRBJ1-6, with 8 positions matching TRBD1. CDR1 is LNHDA, CDR2 SQIVND, per germline (reference sequence). With V trimmed by 7 bases and J by 8 bases, 7 bases remained unmatched. The CDR3 has 14 residues. In nucleotides, the CDR3 is TGTGCCAGTAACAACAGGGGGATAGATTCACCCCTCCACTTT. Encoded protein: CASNNRGIDSPLHF.

In its sample, this clone was seen once. This chain links TRBV7-2 with TRBJ1-2; no reliable D call. The V end lost 2 bases, the J end lost 0 bases, and 10 bases lay between the germline ends. The V gene's germline CDR1 is SGHTA and CDR2 FQGNSA. The CDR3 has 15 residues. CDR3: CASSLSDFANYGYTF. The DNA for the CDR3 is TGTGCCAGCAGCTTATCAGATTTTGCTAACTATGGCTACACCTTC. Drawing the rest from reference TRBV7-2 and TRBJ1-2, the complete variable domain is GAGVSQSPSNKVTEKGKDVELRCDPISGHTALYWYRQSLGQGLEFLIYFQGNSAPDKSGLPSDRFSAERTGGSVSTLTIQRTQQEDSAVYLCASSLSDFANYGYTFGSGTRLTVV.

The chain joins TRBV18 to TRBJ1-6, with no clear D. CDR3 length equals 15 residues. V shed 4 bases and J shed 5 bases, with 12 bases lying between them. Looked up from germline, CDR1 is KGHSH and CDR2 is LQKENI. CDR3 coding DNA: TGTGCCAGCTCACAACAGAAGAGCAATAATTCACCCCTCCACTTT. It specifies CASSQQKSNNSPLHF.

V is TRBV9 and J is TRBJ1-2; 9 nucleotides match TRBD1. CDR3 size: 14 residues. After removal of 5 bases from V and 5 bases from J, the junction contained 7 bases not matched to a gene. Per germline, CDR1 SGDLS and CDR2 YYNGEE. The CDR3 bases are TGTGCCAGCAGGGGGACAGGGAAGGGGTATGGCTACACCTTC. It yields the protein CASRGTGKGYGYTF.

The rearrangement links TRBV3-1 (or the pseudogene TRBV3-2) to TRBJ2-1; a possible D gene is TRBD2 (5 bases). CDR3 length: 16 residues. Trimming stripped 1 base from V and 4 bases from J, with 14 bases between. The germline V gene encodes CDR1 LGHDT and CDR2 YNNKEL (reference sequence). Here the CDR3 DNA reads TGTGCCAGCAGCCAAGCGAGGGAGCTGAGGTACAATGAGCAGTTCTTC. Translation: CASSQARELRYNEQFF.

This clone appeared a few times. V is TRBV5-6 and J is TRBJ1-2; 8 bases are a match to TRBD1. Germline CDR1 and CDR2: SGHDT and YYEEEE. The CDR3 covers 14 residues. V was clipped by 1 base and J by 6 bases; unmatched bases: 5. The CDR3 loop reads CASSLPTGGDGYTF. The CDR3 bases are TGTGCCAGCAGCTTGCCAACAGGGGGGGATGGCTACACCTTC.

V and J are TRBV30 and TRBJ2-1; 16 bases align to TRBD2. The germline gives CDR1 GTSNPN, CDR2 SVGIG (reference sequence). This CDR3 has 16 residues. With V trimmed by 7 bases and J by 10 bases, 13 bases remained unmatched. The DNA for the CDR3 is TGTGCCTTTAATCGAGGGACTAGCGGGAGGGCCCAGGAGCAGTTCTTC. Protein sequence: CAFNRGTSGRAQEQFF.

The chain carries TRBV9 and TRBJ2-3, with 9 positions matching TRBD1. This CDR3 is built from 16 residues. CDR1 SGDLS and CDR2 YYNGEE come from the germline V gene. V gave up 0 bases and J gave up 0 bases; unmatched junction bases: 2. The CDR3 sequence is CASSVGGTGSTDTQYF. In nucleotides, the CDR3 is TGTGCCAGCAGCGTAGGGGGGACAGGGAGCACAGATACGCAGTATTTT.

The chain uses TRBV11-1 and TRBJ1-1; TRBD1 matches at 10 bases. Germline CDR1 SGHAT, CDR2 FQDESV (reference sequence). With V trimmed by 6 bases and J by 4 bases, 2 bases remained unmatched. The CDR3 is 13 amino acids. The chain's CDR3 is CASRTGGLTEAFF. The CDR3 region has the DNA TGTGCCAGCAGGACAGGGGGCCTCACTGAAGCTTTCTTT.

This chain connects TRBV7-9 to TRBJ2-5; 8 nucleotides line up with TRBD1. The CDR3 runs to 14 residues. Germline V gene sequence: CDR1 SEHNR, CDR2 FQNEAQ (reference sequence). Germline trimming cut 1 base from V and 5 bases from J; bases unmatched to any gene: 3. This CDR3 is CASSLVQGAETQYF. The CDR3 coding sequence is TGTGCCAGCAGCTTAGTGCAGGGGGCTGAGACCCAGTACTTC.

The J gene is TRBJ1-6, the V gene TRBV28; a weak D match, TRBD1 (6 bases). The V end lost 7 bases, the J end lost 3 bases, and 16 bases lay between the germline ends. The CDR3 extends over 16 amino acids. CDR1 is MDHEN, CDR2 SYDVKM, per germline. CDR3 protein: CASTMDSRSYNSPLHF. CDR3 coding DNA: TGTGCCAGCACCATGGACAGTAGAAGCTATAATTCACCCCTCCACTTT. Filled out from reference TRBV28 and TRBJ1-6, the complete variable domain reads DVKVTQSSRYLVKRTGEKVFLECVQDMDHENMFWYRQDPGLGLRLIYFSYDVKMKEKGDIPEGYSVSREKKERFSLILESASTNQTSMYLCASTMDSRSYNSPLHFGNGTRLTVT.

This sequence joins TRBV2 and TRBJ2-7; 15 bases line up with TRBD2. The junction had 3 bases not matched to a gene; V was cut back by 6 bases and J by 6 bases. In germline, CDR1 is SNHLY, CDR2 FYNNEI. The CDR3 consists of 14 residues. The CDR3 loop is CASSPGLAGGEQYF. The CDR3, as DNA: TGTGCCAGCAGCCCGGGACTAGCGGGAGGCGAGCAGTACTTC.